These 18 T cell receptor beta chains came from one sample sequenced in a study of cytomegalovirus exposure and HLA in healthy donors. Primers: 60 Vbeta forward and 13 Jbeta reverse. Clones were read by immunoSEQ multiplex PCR, and TCRdb kept only the in-frame ones, dropping some. The sample has 75,000 to 80,000 clones, approximately 81% seen once; the top ten hold less than 9.5%. Specimen: PBMCs. Every receptor here comes from a woman between 40 and 55 years old in good health and CMV-seropositive.

The chain recombines TRBV6-9 with TRBJ1-4; D is unresolved. The V gene's germline CDR1 is MNHGY and CDR2 SVAAGI. Trimming removed 3 bases at V and 8 bases at J, with 13 bases between. The CDR3 spans 14 residues. The CDR3 here is CASSYRGLEEKLFF. CDR3 bases: TGTGCCAGCAGTTACCGGGGATTAGAAGAAAAACTGTTTTTT.

The chain has TRBV6-1 and TRBJ1-1; D may be TRBD1 (5 bases). In germline, CDR1 is MNHNS, CDR2 SASEGT. This CDR3 contains 13 residues. The V end was cut by 5 bases, the J end by 1 base, with 8 bases between. The CDR3 sequence: CASSFRENTEAFF. DNA for the CDR3: TGTGCCAGCAGTTTCAGGGAGAACACTGAAGCTTTCTTT.

The chain is built from TRBV7-2 and TRBJ2-5, with a possible D match to TRBD1 (5 bases). The germline CDR1 and CDR2 sequences are SGHTA and FQGNSA. The CDR3 runs 13 residues. The ends were cut back, 3 bases at V and 5 bases at J, with 10 bases in the middle. The CDR3: CASSFQGVETQYF. The CDR3 DNA sequence: TGTGCCAGCAGCTTTCAGGGCGTCGAGACCCAGTACTTC. The whole variable domain, remainder taken from reference TRBV7-2 and TRBJ2-5, is GAGVSQSPSNKVTEKGKDVELRCDPISGHTALYWYRQSLGQGLEFLIYFQGNSAPDKSGLPSDRFSAERTGGSVSTLTIQRTQQEDSAVYLCASSFQGVETQYFGPGTRLLVL.

The CDR3 bases are TGTGCCAGCAGCGAACCGGGACAGGGAAATTCACCCCTCCACTTT. Protein product: CASSEPGQGNSPLHF. The chain uses TRBV5-5 and TRBJ1-6; 9 bases match TRBD1. The V gene's germline CDR1 is SGHKS and CDR2 YYEKEE (reference sequence). CDR3 size: 15 residues. With V trimmed by 4 bases and J by 7 bases, 6 bases remained unmatched.

The chain has TRBV28 and TRBJ1-2, with a tentative D call TRBD1 (5 bases). The germline V gene has CDR1 MDHEN and CDR2 SYDVKM. Trimming pared 3 bases from V and 4 bases from J, leaving 9 bases between. CDR3 size: 13 residues. In DNA form, the CDR3 reads TGTGCCAGCAGTTTTGGTAGGGGCTATGGCTACACCTTC. Protein sequence: CASSFGRGYGYTF.

This clone has just one count. The rearrangement uses TRBV4-3 and TRBJ2-7; D not resolved. V was pared by 3 bases and J by 7 bases, with 13 bases between. Germline V lookup: CDR1 LGHNA, CDR2 YSLEER. The CDR3 runs 13 residues. The chain's CDR3 is CASSQGRIREQYF. The CDR3, as DNA: TGCGCCAGCAGCCAGGGCCGTATTCGGGAGCAGTACTTC.

This chain connects TRBV19 to TRBJ1-1; D is possibly TRBD1 (5 bases). Per germline, CDR1 LNHDA and CDR2 SQIVND (reference sequence). The CDR3 contains 15 residues. The germline V and J ends were trimmed by 8 bases and 5 bases, with 21 bases remaining between them. CDR3 DNA: TGTGCCAGTTCAGCGGGGGGGGGAGGGTGGACTGAAGCTTTCTTT. Translated: CASSAGGGGWTEAFF.

DNA for the CDR3: TGTGCCAGCAGCACCAGACAGGGGAAAGAGGCTTTCTTT. Its translation is CASSTRQGKEAFF. The chain is built from TRBV11-3 and TRBJ1-1; 8 nucleotides agree with TRBD1. Germline CDR1 SGHNT, CDR2 YENEEA. This CDR3 is built from 13 residues. Losses at the gene ends were 5 bases for V and 11 bases for J; bases not matched to a gene: 10.

CDR3 residues: CASSLDTYNEQFF. CDR3 coding DNA: TGCGCCAGCAGCCTCGACACATACAATGAGCAGTTCTTC. The chain links TRBV5-1 to TRBJ2-1; D unclear. The CDR3 totals 13 residues. The germline V and J ends were trimmed by 4 bases and 4 bases, with 9 bases remaining between them. Germline V gene lookup returns CDR1 SGHRS and CDR2 YFSETQ.

This rearrangement joins TRBV25-1 to TRBJ2-5; 9 bases map to TRBD1. This CDR3 is built from 16 residues. Germline CDR1 and CDR2: MGHDK and SYGVNS. V lost 4 bases, J lost 0 bases, and 6 bases stayed unmatched. The CDR3 region has the DNA TGTGCCAGCAGTGGTGACAGGGGGGAGTACCAAGAGACCCAGTACTTC. Residues: CASSGDRGEYQETQYF.

This chain joins TRBV5-1 and TRBJ1-1; TRBD1 matches 7 bases. The CDR3 covers 14 residues. Germline V gives CDR1 SGHRS, CDR2 YFSETQ. V dropped 2 bases and J dropped 3; count of bases not matched to a gene: 4. This CDR3 reads CASSLQGPHTEAFF. CDR3 nucleotides: TGCGCCAGCAGCTTACAGGGGCCCCACACTGAAGCTTTCTTT. The full variable domain, completed using reference TRBV5-1 and TRBJ1-1, is KAGVTQTPRYLIKTRGQQVTLSCSPISGHRSVSWYQQTPGQGLQFLFEYFSETQRNKGNFPGRFSGRQFSNSRSEMNVSTLELGDSALYLCASSLQGPHTEAFFGQGTRLTVV.

V gene TRBV5-6 combines with J gene TRBJ2-1; 10 nucleotides match TRBD2. The germline CDR1 and CDR2 sequences are SGHDT and YYEEEE. The CDR3 loop spans 15 amino acids. After removal of 0 bases from V and 10 bases from J, the junction contained 7 bases not matched to a gene. As DNA, the CDR3 is TGTGCCAGCAGCTTGGAAGGACTAGCGGAAGTAGAGCAGTTCTTC. Residues: CASSLEGLAEVEQFF.

This chain joins TRBV28 and TRBJ1-5; the D gene is possibly TRBD1 (6 bases). Germline CDR1 is MDHEN and CDR2 is SYDVKM. The CDR3 runs to 15 residues. Trimming took off 2 bases at V and 6 bases at J, with 14 bases between the two ends. In DNA form, the CDR3 reads TGTGCCAGCAGTTTAGCCCTCGGGGGGGCTCAGCCCCAGCATTTT. It encodes CASSLALGGAQPQHF.

This clone was seen only a few times. The chain joins TRBV4-3 to TRBJ1-6; the match to TRBD1 covers 11 bases. Losses at the gene ends were 4 bases for V and 18 bases for J; bases not matched to a gene: 14. This CDR3 has 15 amino acids. From germline, CDR1 is LGHNA and CDR2 YSLEER. The CDR3 loop is CASSPGPGQGDRPHF. The CDR3 DNA sequence: TGCGCCAGCAGCCCCGGTCCGGGACAGGGGGATCGGCCCCACTTT.

The V gene is TRBV19, the J gene TRBJ2-7, with 13 bases aligning to TRBD2. This CDR3 comprises 14 residues. Germline values: CDR1 LNHDA, CDR2 SQIVND (reference sequence). Losses at the gene ends were 5 bases for V and 3 bases for J; bases not matched to a gene: 1. The CDR3 DNA is TGTGCCAGTAGTGGACTAGCGGGGGTCTACGAGCAGTACTTC. Its protein is CASSGLAGVYEQYF.

The CDR3 here is CASSVGGANTGELFF. DNA of the CDR3: TGTGCCAGCAGCGTAGGGGGAGCAAACACCGGGGAGCTGTTTTTT. The chain couples TRBV9 to TRBJ2-2, with a weak D call TRBD2 (5 bases). V lost 0 bases and J lost 2, with 8 bases in between. CDR3 size: 15 residues. Per germline, CDR1 SGDLS and CDR2 YYNGEE.

The rearrangement links TRBV6-5 to TRBJ1-2, with TRBD1 matching 9 bases. Looked up from germline, CDR1 is MNHEY and CDR2 is SVGAGI. V dropped 6 bases and J dropped 8; count of bases not matched to a gene: 10. This CDR3 has 14 amino acids. This CDR3 reads CASRTGGKAGGYTF. The CDR3 DNA reads TGTGCCAGCAGGACAGGGGGGAAAGCTGGGGGCTACACCTTC.

In its sample, this clone was seen a few times. The chain links TRBV30 to TRBJ1-5, with no clear D. Germline V gene lookup returns CDR1 GTSNPN and CDR2 SVGIG (reference sequence). The CDR3 has 13 residues. V was trimmed by 1 base and J by 5 bases, leaving 9 bases between them. CDR3: CAWSAARDQPQHF. The CDR3 DNA sequence: TGTGCCTGGAGTGCAGCGAGGGATCAGCCCCAGCATTTT.